One sample yielded the 25 T cell receptor beta chains listed below, sequenced in a study of cytomegalovirus exposure and HLA in healthy donors. Both 60 Vbeta primers and 13 Jbeta primers went into the PCR. The data were produced by immunoSEQ multiplex PCR, yet TCRdb's version contains in-frame clones alone and is incomplete. The table records fewer than 250,000 clones, roughly 77% of them present only once. Specimen: PBMCs. These receptors came from a male donor in good health and CMV-seropositive.

The chain has TRBV6-4 and TRBJ2-3; 8 bases agree with TRBD2. The CDR3 spans 14 residues. With 6 bases clipped from V and 5 bases from J, the junction kept 7 bases outside the gene matches. Germline CDR1 reads MRHNA; CDR2 reads SNTAGT. Written as DNA, the CDR3 is TGTGCCAGCAGCGAGTCGGGGGGGCAAGATACGCAGTATTTT. Protein sequence: CASSESGGQDTQYF.

This chain joins TRBV14 and TRBJ2-1, with D perhaps TRBD1 (5 bases). The germline V and J ends were trimmed by 3 bases and 4 bases, with 7 bases remaining between them. Germline CDR1 and CDR2: SGHDN and FVKESK. This CDR3 has 13 amino acids. The chain's CDR3 is CASSQDTYNEQFF. CDR3 DNA: TGTGCCAGCAGCCAGGACACATACAATGAGCAGTTCTTC.

The rearrangement joins TRBV10-1 to TRBJ1-1; tentative D call: TRBD1 (5 bases). CDR1 and CDR2 from the germline V gene are WNHNN and SYGVQD (reference sequence). The CDR3 loop spans 13 amino acids. Trimming took 3 bases from V and 3 from J, leaving 8 bases between them. Written as DNA, the CDR3 is TGCGCCAGCAGTGATAGACAGTACACTGAAGCTTTCTTT. Protein sequence: CASSDRQYTEAFF.

The V gene is TRBV7-3, the J gene TRBJ2-7; 7 nucleotides align to TRBD2. The V segment lost 0 bases and the J segment 1 base; nucleotides outside the gene matches: 9. This CDR3 is built from 17 residues. Germline V lookup: CDR1 SGHTA, CDR2 FQGTGA. CDR3 protein: CASSLTRASGRSYEQYF. The CDR3 DNA follows: TGTGCCAGCAGCTTAACCCGAGCTAGCGGACGGTCCTACGAGCAGTACTTC.

The table lists this clone with a few counts. The CDR3 bases are TGTGCCAGCAGTGTCGTAGGGAGGACTGAAGCTTTCTTT. Translating it yields CASSVVGRTEAFF. This chain joins TRBV6-1 and TRBJ1-1; no clear D. Per the germline V gene, CDR1 is MNHNS and CDR2 is SASEGT. There are 13 residues in the CDR3. Deletions cut 4 bases from V and 5 bases from J, with 11 bases between.

This chain links TRBV14 with TRBJ2-7; 7 bases map to TRBD1. Germline values: CDR1 SGHDN, CDR2 FVKESK. The CDR3 loop spans 15 amino acids. J lost 2 bases, V lost 0 bases, and 4 bases had no gene match. The CDR3 DNA follows: TGTGCCAGCAGCCAAGAAAACAGGGGCACCTACGAGCAGTACTTC. It is translated as CASSQENRGTYEQYF.

The chain couples TRBV19 to TRBJ1-4; tentative D call: TRBD1 (5 bases). The CDR3 is made up of 15 amino acids. Germline V CDR1 and CDR2: LNHDA, SQIVND (reference sequence). V shed 0 bases and J shed 4 bases, with 9 bases lying between them. This CDR3 reads CASSIETASNEKLFF. CDR3 in DNA: TGTGCCAGTAGTATAGAGACAGCAAGTAATGAAAAACTGTTTTTT.

This sequence joins TRBV14 and TRBJ2-7; possibly TRBD1 for D (5 bases). CDR3 length: 13 residues. Per germline, CDR1 SGHDN and CDR2 FVKESK. Trimming shortened V by 7 bases and J by 0 bases, and 10 bases separated the two germline ends. The CDR3 DNA reads TGTGCCAGCAATCCAGGGAACTCCTACGAGCAGTACTTC. Translated: CASNPGNSYEQYF. The full variable domain, rest sourced from reference TRBV14 and TRBJ2-7, is EAGVTQFPSHSVIEKGQTVTLRCDPISGHDNLYWYRRVMGKEIKFLLHFVKESKQDESGMPNNRFLAERTGGTYSTLKVQPAELEDSGVYFCASNPGNSYEQYFGPGTRLTVT.

This clone was picked up one time. The V gene is TRBV7-2, the J gene TRBJ1-2, with D possibly being TRBD1 (6 bases). The CDR3 covers 15 residues. Between the trimmed V and J ends, which lost 4 bases and 8 bases, there was a span of 20 bases. Germline V lookup: CDR1 SGHTA, CDR2 FQGNSA. CDR3: CASSSSYTGSGGYTF. The CDR3 DNA reads TGTGCCAGCAGCTCCTCATACACAGGGTCCGGAGGCTACACCTTC.

The chain recombines TRBV7-3 with TRBJ2-2; D remains unclear. The V and J ends lost 1 base and 5 bases respectively, with 8 bases between them. Germline lookup yields CDR1 SGHTA and CDR2 FQGTGA. This CDR3 region has 14 residues. In DNA, the CDR3 is TGTGCCAGCAGCTTAATCCCCGGGACCGGGGAGCTGTTTTTT. It is translated as CASSLIPGTGELFF.

This clone was counted a few times. The chain carries TRBV11-3 and TRBJ2-7; TRBD2 might be the D (5 bases). Trimming removed 0 bases at V and 11 bases at J, with 14 bases between. Germline CDR1 SGHNT, CDR2 YENEEA. The CDR3 extends over 13 amino acids. Here the CDR3 DNA reads TGTGCCAGCAGCTTAGATCTCGGGAAGGTAGAGTACTTC. Amino acid sequence: CASSLDLGKVEYF.

The chain joins TRBV7-7 to TRBJ2-1; TRBD2 matches at 9 bases. The germline CDR1 and CDR2 sequences are SSHAT and FNYEAQ (reference sequence). V lost 1 base and J lost 9; bases outside the gene matches: 13. The CDR3 sequence is 17 residues long. The CDR3 DNA follows: TGTGCCAGCAGCTTAGGTCCTAGCGGGGAAGGGGCAGGTGAGCAGTTCTTC. It is translated as CASSLGPSGEGAGEQFF.

This sequence joins TRBV9 and TRBJ1-2; 7 positions match TRBD1. Germline V lookup: CDR1 SGDLS, CDR2 YYNGEE. CDR3 size: 12 residues. V shed 2 bases and J 10 bases; nucleotides not matched to a gene: 5. DNA for the CDR3: TGTGCCAGCAGCGTGACCGGGACAGCCTACACCTTC. It translates to CASSVTGTAYTF. Combining the CDR3 with reference TRBV9 and TRBJ1-2 gives the whole variable domain DSGVTQTPKHLITATGQRVTLRCSPRSGDLSVYWYQQSLDQGLQFLIQYYNGEERAKGNILERFSAQQFPDLHSELNLSSLELGDSALYFCASSVTGTAYTFGSGTRLTVV.

This clone was seen only once. This chain joins TRBV7-6 and TRBJ2-7; D uncertain. CDR1 and CDR2 from the germline V gene are SGHVS and FNYEAQ. The CDR3 loop spans 14 amino acids. V was cut by 3 bases and J by 6 bases, with 15 bases left in between. The CDR3 DNA sequence: TGTGCCAGCAGCTTCACTCTAACTTCGAGCGAGCAGTACTTC. Translation gives CASSFTLTSSEQYF.

This chain connects TRBV5-4 to TRBJ2-2; TRBD2 aligns across 7 bases. Trimming cost V 2 bases and J 5 bases; bases outside gene matches: 12. The CDR3 consists of 17 residues. Germline CDR1 is SGHNT and CDR2 is YYREEE (reference sequence). CDR3 protein: CASSLGSGLWGTGELFF. The DNA of the CDR3 is TGTGCCAGCAGCTTAGGTAGCGGGCTCTGGGGGACCGGGGAGCTGTTTTTT.

As regards this clone: Other nucleotide sequences in the sample specify the same CDR3. The CDR3 spells CASSLGRGTEAFF. Here the CDR3 DNA reads TGTGCCAGCAGTTTAGGCAGGGGCACTGAAGCTTTCTTT. V usage is TRBV27 and J usage is TRBJ1-1; a possible D gene is TRBD1 (6 bases). V lost 2 bases and J 4 bases, leaving 8 bases between the germline ends. The CDR3 has 13 amino acids. Germline loops: CDR1 MNHEY, CDR2 SMNVEV (reference sequence).

The genes are TRBV4-1 and TRBJ2-7; possibly TRBD1 for D (5 bases). Germline CDR1 MGHRA, CDR2 YSYEKL. This CDR3 has 15 amino acids. V was cut by 2 bases and J by 3 bases, with 14 bases left in between. The CDR3 here is CASSQTQGSVYEQYF. Here the CDR3 DNA reads TGCGCCAGCAGCCAAACGCAGGGATCGGTCTACGAGCAGTACTTC.

The rearrangement uses TRBV28 and TRBJ2-2; the match to TRBD1 covers 9 bases. Germline loops: CDR1 MDHEN, CDR2 SYDVKM. The CDR3 extends over 14 amino acids. With 8 bases clipped from V and 2 bases from J, the junction kept 3 bases outside the gene matches. CDR3 DNA sequence: TGTGCCAGCCAGGGACAGGGTAACACCGGGGAGCTGTTTTTT. It specifies CASQGQGNTGELFF.

V and J are TRBV27 and TRBJ2-5, with 10 positions matching TRBD2. The DNA end is more similar to TRBJ2-7, so the J call may be wrong. The V gene's germline CDR1 is MNHEY and CDR2 SMNVEV (reference sequence). The CDR3 is made up of 14 amino acids. In nucleotides, the CDR3 is TGTGCCAGCAGGCTAGCGGGAGCGACCCACGAGCAGTACTTC. Its translation: CASRLAGATHEQYF.

This clone was observed a handful of times. V is TRBV7-9 and J is TRBJ1-1, with TRBD1 matching 8 bases. V was clipped by 2 bases and J by 6 bases; unmatched bases: 11. CDR3 length: 16 amino acids. Looked up from germline, CDR1 is SEHNR and CDR2 is FQNEAQ (reference sequence). The CDR3 DNA sequence: TGTGCCAGCAGCTTATCCCTCAGGGGGCGATCGGCTGAAGCTTTCTTT. Translating gives CASSLSLRGRSAEAFF.

To note about this clone: The same CDR3 is also encoded by other DNA sequences in this sample. The V call is TRBV18, the J call TRBJ1-2; 8 nucleotides match TRBD1. Germline CDR1 KGHSH, CDR2 LQKENI. J was trimmed by 8 bases and V by 2 bases; bases with no gene match: 1. The CDR3 has 12 residues. Here the CDR3 DNA reads TGTGCCAGCTCACCAGGACAGGGAGGCTACACCTTC. This translates into CASSPGQGGYTF.

This chain links TRBV19 with TRBJ2-3; TRBD2 matches at 7 bases. The CDR3 has 16 residues. Looked up from germline, CDR1 is LNHDA and CDR2 is SQIVND (reference sequence). V lost 5 bases and J lost 1; bases outside the gene matches: 9. The CDR3, as DNA: TGTGCCAGTAGTTGGCGGGCTAGCGGAGGCACAGATACGCAGTATTTT. This gives the protein CASSWRASGGTDTQYF.

V gene TRBV7-2 combines with J gene TRBJ2-7, with D possibly matching TRBD2 (7 bases). Trimming removed 4 bases from V and 3 bases from J, with 19 bases in between. Germline V gene sequence: CDR1 SGHTA, CDR2 FQGNSA. The CDR3 has 16 residues. CDR3 protein: CASSWNFGGGRYEQYF. CDR3 nucleotides: TGTGCCAGCAGCTGGAATTTTGGGGGGGGCCGCTACGAGCAGTACTTC.

The chain couples TRBV4-1 to TRBJ1-6; perhaps TRBD1 as D (6 bases). Germline V gene data show CDR1 as MGHRA and CDR2 as YSYEKL. This CDR3 is built from 15 residues. Trimming took 0 bases from V and 9 from J, leaving 12 bases between them. The CDR3 region has the DNA TGCGCCAGCAGCCAAGAAATGCCAGGGGTTTCACCCCTCCACTTT. Its translation is CASSQEMPGVSPLHF.

CDR3 nucleotides: TGTGCCAGCAGCGCCGGGACAGTCGAAGCTTTCTTT. Encoded protein: CASSAGTVEAFF. This chain connects TRBV7-2 to TRBJ1-1; TRBD1 matches at 7 bases. Per the germline V gene, CDR1 is SGHTA and CDR2 is FQGNSA. This CDR3 is built from 12 residues. The junction had 5 bases not matched to a gene; V was cut back by 5 bases and J by 8 bases.